The 19 T cell receptor beta chains listed next were all sequenced from one sample in a study of T cell changes during pregnancy in multiple sclerosis. Assay: immunoSEQ multiplex PCR; the TCRdb copy retains only in-frame clones and omits some. This table has under 95,000 clones, around 90% appearing once. Material: CD4+ T cells from peripheral blood mononuclear cells, obtained before pregnancy. Receptors originate from a female donor with multiple sclerosis, enrolled in a pregnancy study.

The chain has TRBV2 and TRBJ2-5, with D possibly TRBD1 on 6 matching bases. Germline V gene lookup returns CDR1 SNHLY and CDR2 FYNNEI. The V end lost 4 bases, the J end lost 7 bases, and 16 bases lay between the germline ends. CDR3 size: 14 residues. The CDR3 is CASSGQVRLMTQYF. The DNA of the CDR3 is TGTGCCAGCAGTGGACAGGTCCGGCTTATGACCCAGTACTTC.

The chain combines TRBV30 with TRBJ1-2, with TRBD1 matching 7 bases. This CDR3 spans 13 amino acids. Trimming took 2 bases from V and 4 from J; bases not matched to a gene: 4. Germline V CDR1 and CDR2: GTSNPN, SVGIG (reference sequence). The CDR3 nucleotides are TGTGCCTGGAGTCACCGGGACAGCTATGGCTACACCTTC. Translated: CAWSHRDSYGYTF.

The rearrangement links TRBV7-2 to TRBJ2-1, with TRBD2 identical over 14 bases. The V gene's germline CDR1 is SGHTA and CDR2 FQGNSA. V lost 4 bases and J lost 8; bases outside the gene matches: 7. The CDR3 is made up of 16 amino acids. The CDR3 DNA is TGTGCCAGCAGCTCCGGGACTAGCGGGAGCTGGTATGAGCAGTTCTTC. Its protein is CASSSGTSGSWYEQFF.

This chain joins TRBV6-5 and TRBJ1-2; 9 positions match TRBD1. Losses at the gene ends were 0 bases for V and 6 bases for J; bases not matched to a gene: 8. In germline, CDR1 is MNHEY, CDR2 SVGAGI. The CDR3 covers 16 residues. The CDR3 loop is CASSYSLRGDRDGYTF. As DNA, the CDR3 is TGTGCCAGCAGTTACTCCCTCCGAGGGGACAGGGATGGCTACACCTTC.

The chain combines TRBV11-3 with TRBJ1-5; TRBD1 matches 8 bases. Germline CDR1 is SGHNT and CDR2 is YENEEA. After removal of 5 bases from V and 5 bases from J, the junction contained 8 bases not matched to a gene. This CDR3 contains 15 residues. In DNA form, the CDR3 reads TGTGCCAGCAGCCCCAGAACAGGGGGAGATCAGCCCCAGCATTTT. It encodes CASSPRTGGDQPQHF.

This chain connects TRBV18 to TRBJ2-1; TRBD2 matches at 10 bases. The germline V gene encodes CDR1 KGHSH and CDR2 LQKENI. The junction had 7 bases not matched to a gene; V was cut back by 2 bases and J by 6 bases. This CDR3 is 16 amino acids long. The CDR3 region has the DNA TGTGCCAGCTCACCAAATCTAGCGGGAGCGGGCAATGAGCAGTTCTTC. It codes for CASSPNLAGAGNEQFF.

The V gene is TRBV7-9, the J gene TRBJ2-5; 8 bases map to TRBD2. V lost 2 bases to trimming and J lost 3 bases; unmatched junction nucleotides: 5. The CDR3 has 15 residues. Germline-derived CDR1 and CDR2 are SEHNR and FQNEAQ (reference sequence). Written as DNA, the CDR3 is TGTGCCAGCAGCTTATACGGGGGGGCGGAAGAGACCCAGTACTTC. Amino acid sequence: CASSLYGGAEETQYF.

The chain employs TRBV6-6 and TRBJ1-1; D is ambiguous. Deletions cut 4 bases from V and 2 bases from J, with 8 bases between. The CDR3 covers 13 residues. Germline values: CDR1 MNHNY, CDR2 SVGAGI (reference sequence). This CDR3 reads CASSLTGNTEAFF. The DNA for the CDR3 is TGTGCCAGCAGTTTAACGGGAAACACTGAAGCTTTCTTT.

The rearrangement uses TRBV16 and TRBJ2-7, with D tentatively TRBD1 (5 bases). CDR3 length: 17 amino acids. In germline, CDR1 is KGHSY, CDR2 FQNENV. The V gene lost 1 base and the J gene lost 0 bases, with 16 bases spanning the gap. CDR3 amino acids: CASSQLNRTKSSYEQYF. The CDR3 DNA sequence: TGTGCCAGCAGCCAATTAAACAGGACAAAAAGCTCCTACGAGCAGTACTTC.

J is TRBJ1-5 and V is TRBV6-1, with TRBD1 matching over 10 bases. Germline V gives CDR1 MNHNS, CDR2 SASEGT. CDR3 size: 18 residues. V was pared by 2 bases and J by 6 bases, with 13 bases of the junction left unmatched. CDR3 sequence: CASSEYIRTGGVGQPQHF. In DNA, the CDR3 is TGTGCCAGCAGTGAATATATTCGGACAGGGGGAGTAGGTCAGCCCCAGCATTTT.

Only one count was recorded for this clone. The rearrangement uses TRBV27 and TRBJ2-7, with 8 bases fitting TRBD1. V lost 4 bases, J lost 3 bases, and 8 bases stayed unmatched. Germline assignment: CDR1 MNHEY and CDR2 SMNVEV (reference sequence). The CDR3 has 15 residues. CDR3 protein: CASSSLGQGNYEQYF. In nucleotides, the CDR3 is TGTGCCAGCAGTTCGCTCGGACAGGGAAACTACGAGCAGTACTTC.

The chain has TRBV18 and TRBJ1-1; D gene uncertain. The CDR3 runs to 16 residues. CDR1 KGHSH and CDR2 LQKENI come from the germline V gene. The V and J ends lost 5 bases and 3 bases respectively, with 19 bases between them. This CDR3 is CASSSLAVGRDTEAFF. CDR3 in DNA: TGTGCCAGCTCATCTCTCGCAGTCGGGAGGGACACTGAAGCTTTCTTT.

The genes are TRBV6-5 and TRBJ1-6, with D unclear. The CDR3 is made up of 13 amino acids. Trimming took off 0 bases at V and 9 bases at J, with 6 bases between the two ends. CDR1 MNHEY and CDR2 SVGAGI come from the germline V gene. CDR3 in amino acids: CASSYSRGSPLHF. Here the CDR3 DNA reads TGTGCCAGCAGTTACTCTCGCGGTTCACCCCTCCACTTT.

Comments on this clone: One junction end does not reproduce the germline sequence, and a read error may be involved. The chain couples TRBV7-8 to TRBJ2-5; D possibly corresponds to TRBD2 (8 bases). Germline loops: CDR1 SGHVS, CDR2 FQNEAQ. The CDR3 has 14 residues. The CDR3 sequence: CANSPVAGQETQYF. CDR3 in DNA: TGTGCCAACAGCCCAGTAGCGGGACAGGAGACCCAGTACTTC.

The chain couples TRBV30 to TRBJ1-4; D remains ambiguous. CDR1 and CDR2 from the germline V gene are GTSNPN and SVGIG (reference sequence). This CDR3 has 14 amino acids. With 0 bases removed from V and 8 bases from J, the gap between germline ends came to 13 bases. The DNA for the CDR3 is TGTGCCTGGAGTGTGGCTCGGCGAGGGGAAAAACTGTTTTTT. Protein product: CAWSVARRGEKLFF.

This chain connects TRBV9 to TRBJ2-5; D is possibly TRBD2 (5 bases). Germline assignment: CDR1 SGDLS and CDR2 YYNGEE. The CDR3 runs 14 residues. Trimming left V 3 bases short and J 4 bases short, with 13 bases between. CDR3: CASSAPGKGETQYF. CDR3 nucleotide sequence: TGTGCCAGCAGCGCCCCCGGGAAGGGAGAGACCCAGTACTTC.

The rearrangement joins TRBV7-3 to TRBJ2-1; the match to TRBD2 covers 10 bases. This CDR3 has 18 amino acids. The trim removed 5 bases at V and 7 bases at J, leaving 17 bases unmatched. CDR1 SGHTA and CDR2 FQGTGA come from the germline V gene. DNA of the CDR3: TGTGCCAGCAGCCTAGGGGGCAAGCTAGCGGGAGTTGTAAATGAGCAGTTCTTC. Translation gives CASSLGGKLAGVVNEQFF.

The J gene is TRBJ2-7, the V gene TRBV15, with D tentatively TRBD1 (6 bases). The V end lost 1 base, the J end lost 2 bases, and 18 bases lay between the germline ends. This CDR3 contains 17 residues. Germline lookup yields CDR1 LNHNV and CDR2 YYDKDF (reference sequence). CDR3: CATSRGKTGNSPYEQYF. CDR3 DNA: TGTGCCACCAGCAGAGGGAAAACAGGGAACTCCCCCTACGAGCAGTACTTC.

This chain joins TRBV7-9 and TRBJ1-4, with TRBD1 matching over 9 bases. The CDR3 runs 16 residues. V shed 2 bases, J shed 7 bases, and the junction held 8 bases outside the gene matches. Germline V lookup: CDR1 SEHNR, CDR2 FQNEAQ (reference sequence). This CDR3 reads CASSLPSGTGSEKLFF. The CDR3 DNA is TGTGCCAGCAGCTTACCGTCCGGGACAGGGAGTGAAAAACTGTTTTTT. Full variable domain (missing parts from reference TRBV7-9 and TRBJ1-4): DTGVSQNPRHKITKRGQNVTFRCDPISEHNRLYWYRQTLGQGPEFLTYFQNEAQLEKSRLLSDRFSAERPKGSFSTLEIQRTEQGDSAMYLCASSLPSGTGSEKLFFGSGTQLSVL.